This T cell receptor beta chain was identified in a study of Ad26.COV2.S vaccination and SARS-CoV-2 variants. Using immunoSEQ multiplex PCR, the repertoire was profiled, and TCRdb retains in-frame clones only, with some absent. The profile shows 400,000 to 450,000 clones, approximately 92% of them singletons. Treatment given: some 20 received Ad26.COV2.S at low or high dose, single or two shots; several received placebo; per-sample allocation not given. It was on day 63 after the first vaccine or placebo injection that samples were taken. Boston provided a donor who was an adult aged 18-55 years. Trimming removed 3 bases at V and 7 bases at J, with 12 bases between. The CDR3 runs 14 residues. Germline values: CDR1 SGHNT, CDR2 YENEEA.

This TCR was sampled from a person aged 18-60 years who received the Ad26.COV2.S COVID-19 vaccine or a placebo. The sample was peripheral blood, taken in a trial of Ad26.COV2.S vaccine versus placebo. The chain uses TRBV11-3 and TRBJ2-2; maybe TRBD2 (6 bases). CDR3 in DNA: TGTGCCAGCAGCTTGCGGGAAGGGGTCGGGGAGCTGTTTTTT. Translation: CASSLREGVGELFF.